These 15 T cell receptor beta chains came from one sample sequenced in a study of shared clonotypes between healthy human individuals. Produced via immunoSEQ multiplex PCR; TCRdb's table is partial and in-frame only. The repertoire includes over 1.4 million clones, approximately 97% of them detected once, and approximately 1% sits in the top ten. The sequencing sample was made of naive CD4+ T cells sorted from blood. The subset here: CD45RA+ positively selected. The receptors derive from a man aged 25-45 years in good health.

The CDR3 DNA reads as TGTGCCAGCAGATTAGGTGAGCAGTTCTTC. Translated, it gives CASRLGEQFF. This chain uses TRBV6-1 with TRBJ2-1, with no clear D. The CDR3 totals 10 residues. Germline V lookup: CDR1 MNHNS, CDR2 SASEGT. V dropped 6 bases and J dropped 9 bases, with 6 bases sitting between them.

V and J are TRBV29-1 and TRBJ1-1, with D possibly being TRBD1 (6 bases). V dropped 3 bases and J dropped 3 bases, with 11 bases sitting between them. The germline V gene has CDR1 SQVTM and CDR2 ANQGSEA. This CDR3 comprises 13 residues. This CDR3 is CSVEGALDTEAFF. CDR3 DNA sequence: TGCAGCGTTGAGGGGGCTTTGGACACTGAAGCTTTCTTT.

The CDR3 coding sequence is TGTGCCAGCAGCTCAAAGCTTAGGGGGCGCGACATTTCGATTGAAGCTTTCTTT. It translates to CASSSKLRGRDISIEAFF. J is TRBJ1-1 and V is TRBV7-2; 7 nucleotides align to TRBD1. The CDR3 consists of 18 residues. The V segment lost 4 bases and the J segment 7 bases; nucleotides outside the gene matches: 21. Germline lookup yields CDR1 SGHTA and CDR2 FQGNSA.

The chain is built from TRBV10-3 and TRBJ2-5, with D unresolved. The V and J ends lost 5 bases and 5 bases respectively, with 12 bases between them. This CDR3 spans 13 amino acids. The germline V gene encodes CDR1 ENHRY and CDR2 SYGVKD. CDR3 bases: TGTGCCATCAGTATTGGTCTGGTGGAGACCCAGTACTTC. Translating gives CAISIGLVETQYF.

The CDR3 DNA is TGCGCCAGCAGTGGGCCGACAGTTAGCAATCAGCCCCAGCATTTT. This gives the protein CASSGPTVSNQPQHF. The chain links TRBV10-2 to TRBJ1-5; TRBD1 might be the D (5 bases). V was cut by 4 bases and J by 0 bases, with 10 bases left in between. Germline-derived CDR1 and CDR2 are WSHSY and SAAADI. The CDR3 has 15 amino acids.

This chain joins TRBV9 and TRBJ2-7, with 10 bases matching TRBD1. Germline assignment: CDR1 SGDLS and CDR2 YYNGEE. With 4 bases clipped from V and 5 bases from J, the junction kept 12 bases outside the gene matches. CDR3 length: 16 amino acids. As DNA, the CDR3 is TGTGCCAGCAGCCCACGACAGGGGGCCCTCGGGGACGAGCAGTACTTC. Protein: CASSPRQGALGDEQYF.

The V and J genes are TRBV4-2 and TRBJ2-2; possibly TRBD1 or TRBD2 for D (6 bases each). This CDR3 region has 17 residues. The germline V gene encodes CDR1 LGHNA and CDR2 YNFKEQ. Trimming took off 5 bases at V and 6 bases at J, with 22 bases between the two ends. The CDR3 DNA is TGTGCCAGCAGCTATAGCGCCCGGGGGCATAGTGCCGGGGAGCTGTTTTTT. Amino acids: CASSYSARGHSAGELFF.

The rearrangement uses TRBV6-1 and TRBJ2-1; 14 nucleotides agree with TRBD2. In germline, CDR1 is MNHNS, CDR2 SASEGT. After removal of 4 bases from V and 6 bases from J, the junction contained 14 bases not matched to a gene. This CDR3 spans 19 amino acids. The DNA of the CDR3 is TGTGCCAGCAGTGCCTCCGGGACTAGCGGGAGCCAAAGGGTCAATGAGCAGTTCTTC. Its protein is CASSASGTSGSQRVNEQFF.

The rearrangement joins TRBV5-6 to TRBJ2-7; D possibly corresponds to TRBD2 (6 bases). The CDR3 runs 14 residues. V was clipped by 3 bases and J by 3 bases, with 13 bases between them. Germline V gene sequence: CDR1 SGHDT, CDR2 YYEEEE. CDR3 loop: CASSSRDLYYEQYF. In nucleotides, the CDR3 is TGTGCCAGCAGCTCCCGGGACTTATACTACGAGCAGTACTTC.

This chain joins TRBV5-1 and TRBJ2-1; D uncertain. This CDR3 region has 16 residues. Germline V gene data show CDR1 as SGHRS and CDR2 as YFSETQ. V was clipped by 4 bases and J by 0 bases, with 14 bases between them. The CDR3 protein is CASSPSASSSYNEQFF. CDR3 bases: TGCGCCAGCAGCCCAAGCGCCAGTAGCTCCTACAATGAGCAGTTCTTC.

The J gene is TRBJ2-2, the V gene TRBV7-9; TRBD2 aligns across 9 bases. The CDR3 contains 17 residues. The junction had 10 bases not matched to a gene; V was cut back by 1 base and J by 7 bases. The germline gives CDR1 SEHNR, CDR2 FQNEAQ (reference sequence). The CDR3 sequence is CASSLGGLAGLRGELFF. DNA for the CDR3: TGTGCCAGCAGCTTAGGGGGTCTAGCGGGGCTCCGCGGGGAGCTGTTTTTT. Looking up the rest from reference TRBV7-9 and TRBJ2-2 gives the full variable domain: DTGVSQNPRHKITKRGQNVTFRCDPISEHNRLYWYRQTLGQGPEFLTYFQNEAQLEKSRLLSDRFSAERPKGSFSTLEIQRTEQGDSAMYLCASSLGGLAGLRGELFFGEGSRLTVL.

This chain's CDR3 is CASSLNLPGTSGRETQYF. Here the CDR3 DNA reads TGTGCCAGCAGCTTAAACCTACCCGGGACTAGCGGTAGGGAGACCCAGTACTTC. The chain employs TRBV7-6 and TRBJ2-5; 11 nucleotides match TRBD2. CDR1 and CDR2 (germline): SGHVS, FNYEAQ. This CDR3 contains 18 residues. V lost 2 bases to trimming and J lost 5 bases; unmatched junction nucleotides: 13.

The genes are TRBV5-1 and TRBJ2-5; 7 bases align to TRBD2. The germline V gene encodes CDR1 SGHRS and CDR2 YFSETQ. The CDR3 totals 14 residues. With 4 bases clipped from V and 1 base from J, the junction kept 4 bases outside the gene matches. CDR3 protein: CASSETSVQETQYF. As DNA, the CDR3 is TGCGCCAGCAGCGAAACTAGCGTCCAAGAGACCCAGTACTTC.

This chain joins TRBV4-1 and TRBJ2-3; 7 nucleotides match TRBD2. V lost 0 bases to trimming and J lost 5 bases; unmatched junction nucleotides: 11. CDR1 and CDR2 (germline): MGHRA, YSYEKL. This CDR3 contains 17 residues. CDR3 loop: CASSQEVSGAGIDTQYF. The CDR3 DNA sequence: TGCGCCAGCAGCCAAGAAGTGTCGGGAGCGGGAATAGATACGCAGTATTTT.

The chain employs TRBV6-5 and TRBJ2-1; no reliable D call. Germline V lookup: CDR1 MNHEY, CDR2 SVGAGI. The V end lost 2 bases, the J end lost 4 bases, and 9 bases lay between the germline ends. CDR3 length: 14 amino acids. The CDR3 DNA reads TGTGCCAGCAGTTACGGGCCAGATTACAATGAGCAGTTCTTC. Amino acids: CASSYGPDYNEQFF.